This T cell receptor (beta chain) was identified during a study of T cells in Graves' hyperthyroidism and ophthalmopathy. A roughly 9.7 ml volume of fresh peripheral blood provided the PBMCs. This clonotype was seen many times. Authors of the study amplified TCR beta CDR3 regions from RNA transcripts. The HTBI primer set served for first-round RT-PCR of the TCR CDR3. Each CDR3 protein is one row after TCRdb ran MiXCR on the multiplex PCR reads. The table shows about 300,000 distinct CDR3 sequences, with roughly 19% occurring only once. The CDR3 covers 18 residues. Between the trimmed V and J ends, which lost 5 bases and 0 bases, there was a span of 20 bases. The V gene's germline CDR1 is LGHNT and CDR2 FRNRAP.

The sequence was collected from a man aged 45-65 years with Graves' ophthalmopathy. The chain employs TRBV12-5 and TRBJ2-1; a weak D match, TRBD2 (6 bases). What was sequenced was blood. CDR3 protein: CASGTDYRDSNSYNEQFF. CDR3 DNA sequence: TGTGCTAGTGGTACTGACTACCGGGACTCCAACTCCTACAATGAGCAGTTCTTC.